This T cell receptor beta chain came from a study of blood T cell repertoires in COVID-19. As for the study in general: Whether acute or convalescent, the COVID-19 samples came from the United States, Italy and Spain. T cells, B-cell-depleted T cells, or PBMCs supplied cDNA or gDNA.

This clone was seen only a few times. Original data processing: How many nucleated cells were present was estimated from reference gene primer amplification. Sequenced by immunoSEQ multiplex PCR; TCRdb stores in-frame clones only, minus some. V and J calls and clone size are given by that table; D and trimming were obtained from the DNA. The sample has approximately 300,000 clones, just under 90% seen once. J was trimmed by 1 base and V by 6 bases; bases with no gene match: 4. The CDR3 covers 15 residues. CDR1 is MNHEY and CDR2 is SVGAGI in the germline V gene. The chain joins TRBV6-5 to TRBJ2-2, with 8 bases lining up with TRBD1. The source of this sequence is a woman aged 25 to 39 with COVID-19, enrolled during active disease. Sequenced material: peripheral blood. CDR3 sequence: CASSLGQENTGELFF. CDR3 coding DNA: TGTGCCAGCAGCCTGGGACAGGAGAACACCGGGGAGCTGTTTTTT.